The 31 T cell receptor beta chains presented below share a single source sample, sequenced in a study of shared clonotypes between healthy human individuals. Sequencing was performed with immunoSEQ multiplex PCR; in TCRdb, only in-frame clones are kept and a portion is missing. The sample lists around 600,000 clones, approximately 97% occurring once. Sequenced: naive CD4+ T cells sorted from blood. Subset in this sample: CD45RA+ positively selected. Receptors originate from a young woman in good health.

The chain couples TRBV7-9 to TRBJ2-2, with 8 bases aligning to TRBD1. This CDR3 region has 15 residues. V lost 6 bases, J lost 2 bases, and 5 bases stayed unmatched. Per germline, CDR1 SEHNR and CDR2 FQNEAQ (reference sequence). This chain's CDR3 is CASRKTGANTGELFF. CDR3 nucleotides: TGTGCCAGCAGGAAGACAGGGGCAAACACCGGGGAGCTGTTTTTT.

The chain's CDR3 is CASSQDLAGGHGSPTQYF. As DNA, the CDR3 is TGCGCCAGCAGCCAAGATCTCGCAGGGGGCCATGGCAGCCCTACGCAGTATTTT. The rearrangement uses TRBV4-1 and TRBJ2-3; 8 nucleotides line up with TRBD1. Trimming cost V 0 bases and J 8 bases; bases outside gene matches: 16. The CDR3 has 18 residues. Per the germline V gene, CDR1 is MGHRA and CDR2 is YSYEKL.

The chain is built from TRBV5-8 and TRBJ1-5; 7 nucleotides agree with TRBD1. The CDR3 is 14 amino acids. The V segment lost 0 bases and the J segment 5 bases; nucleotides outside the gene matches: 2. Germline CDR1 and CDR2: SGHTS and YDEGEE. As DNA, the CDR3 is TGTGCCAGCAGCTTGGGGAGGGGGCATCAGCCCCAGCATTTT. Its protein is CASSLGRGHQPQHF. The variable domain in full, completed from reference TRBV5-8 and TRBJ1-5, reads EAGVTQSPTHLIKTRGQQATLRCSPISGHTSVYWYQQALGLGLQFLLWYDEGEERNRGNFPPRFSGRQFPNYSSELNVNALELEDSALYLCASSLGRGHQPQHFGDGTRLSIL.

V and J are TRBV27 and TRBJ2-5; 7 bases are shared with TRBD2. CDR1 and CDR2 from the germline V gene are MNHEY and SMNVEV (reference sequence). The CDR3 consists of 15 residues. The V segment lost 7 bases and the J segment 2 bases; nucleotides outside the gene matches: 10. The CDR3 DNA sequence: TGTGCCAGCAATGATATGGCGGGAGAACAAGAGACCCAGTACTTC. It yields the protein CASNDMAGEQETQYF.

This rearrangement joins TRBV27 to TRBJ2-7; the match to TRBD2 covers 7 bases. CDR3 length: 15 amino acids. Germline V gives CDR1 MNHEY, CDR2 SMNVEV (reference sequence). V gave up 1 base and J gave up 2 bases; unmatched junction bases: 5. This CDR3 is CASSLFGGGTYEQYF. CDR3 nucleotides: TGTGCCAGCAGTTTATTTGGGGGAGGGACCTACGAGCAGTACTTC.

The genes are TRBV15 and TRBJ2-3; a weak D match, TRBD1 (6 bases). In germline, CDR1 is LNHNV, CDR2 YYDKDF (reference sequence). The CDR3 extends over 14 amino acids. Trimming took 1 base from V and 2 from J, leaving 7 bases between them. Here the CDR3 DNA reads TGTGCCACCAGCAGAGGGGACATCACAGATACGCAGTATTTT. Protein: CATSRGDITDTQYF.

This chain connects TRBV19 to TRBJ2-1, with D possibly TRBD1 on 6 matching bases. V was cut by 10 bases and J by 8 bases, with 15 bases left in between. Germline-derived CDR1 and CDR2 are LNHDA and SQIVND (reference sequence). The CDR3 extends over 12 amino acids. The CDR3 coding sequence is TGTGCCACCCACGATACAGGGTATGAGCAGTTCTTC. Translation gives CATHDTGYEQFF.

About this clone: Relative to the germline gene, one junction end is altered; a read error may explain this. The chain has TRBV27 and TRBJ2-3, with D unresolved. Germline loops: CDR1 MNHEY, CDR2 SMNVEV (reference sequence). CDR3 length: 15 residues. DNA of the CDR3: TGTGCCAGCCTGGTTCGGAACCAAAGAACAGTTACGCAGTATTTT. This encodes CASLVRNQRTVTQYF.

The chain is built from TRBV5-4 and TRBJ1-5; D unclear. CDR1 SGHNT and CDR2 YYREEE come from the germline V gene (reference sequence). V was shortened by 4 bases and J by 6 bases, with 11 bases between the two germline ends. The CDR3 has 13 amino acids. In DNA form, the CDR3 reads TGTGCCAGCAGCCAAGAGGTGGCTCAGCCCCAGCATTTT. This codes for CASSQEVAQPQHF.

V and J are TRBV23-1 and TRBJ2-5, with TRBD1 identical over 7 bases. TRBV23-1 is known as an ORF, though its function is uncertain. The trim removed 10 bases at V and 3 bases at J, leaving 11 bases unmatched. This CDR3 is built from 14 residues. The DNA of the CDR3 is TGCGCCAACCCGCCGGGACAGTATGAAGAGACCCAGTACTTC. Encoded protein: CANPPGQYEETQYF.

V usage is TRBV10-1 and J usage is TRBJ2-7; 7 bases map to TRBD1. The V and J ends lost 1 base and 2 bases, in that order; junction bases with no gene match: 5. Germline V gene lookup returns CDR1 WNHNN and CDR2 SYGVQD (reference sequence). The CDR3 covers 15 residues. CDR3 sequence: CASSEYGQAPYEQYF. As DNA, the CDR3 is TGCGCCAGCAGTGAGTACGGACAGGCTCCCTACGAGCAGTACTTC.

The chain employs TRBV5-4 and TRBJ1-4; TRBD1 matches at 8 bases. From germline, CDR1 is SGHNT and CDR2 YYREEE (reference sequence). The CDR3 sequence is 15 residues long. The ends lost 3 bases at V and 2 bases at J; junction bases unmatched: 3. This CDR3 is CASSSQGGTNEKLFF. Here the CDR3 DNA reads TGTGCCAGCAGCTCACAGGGGGGGACTAATGAAAAACTGTTTTTT.

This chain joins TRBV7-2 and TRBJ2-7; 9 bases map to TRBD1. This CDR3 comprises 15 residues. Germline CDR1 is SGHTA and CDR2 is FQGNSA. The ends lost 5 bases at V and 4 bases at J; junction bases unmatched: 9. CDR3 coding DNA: TGTGCCAGCAGCCGAACCGGGACAGGGAATTACGAGCAGTACTTC. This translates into CASSRTGTGNYEQYF.

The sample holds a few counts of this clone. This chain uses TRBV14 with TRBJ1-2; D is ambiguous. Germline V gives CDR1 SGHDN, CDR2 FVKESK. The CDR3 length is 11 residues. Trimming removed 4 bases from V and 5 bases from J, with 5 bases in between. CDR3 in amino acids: CASSPGYGYTF. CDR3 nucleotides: TGTGCCAGCAGCCCAGGTTATGGCTACACCTTC.

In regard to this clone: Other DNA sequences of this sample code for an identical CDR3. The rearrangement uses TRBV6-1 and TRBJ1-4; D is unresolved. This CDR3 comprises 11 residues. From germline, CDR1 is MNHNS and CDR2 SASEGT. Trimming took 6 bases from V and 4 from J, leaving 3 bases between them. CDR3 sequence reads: CASRLNEKLFF. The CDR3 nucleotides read TGTGCCAGCAGACTTAATGAAAAACTGTTTTTT.

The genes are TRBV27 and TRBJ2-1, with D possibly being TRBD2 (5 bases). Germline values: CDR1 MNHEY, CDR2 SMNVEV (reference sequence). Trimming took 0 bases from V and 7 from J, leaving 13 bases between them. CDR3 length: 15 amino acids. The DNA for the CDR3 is TGTGCCAGCAGTTTATCACGCGGGCAGTGGAATGAGCAGTTCTTC. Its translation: CASSLSRGQWNEQFF.

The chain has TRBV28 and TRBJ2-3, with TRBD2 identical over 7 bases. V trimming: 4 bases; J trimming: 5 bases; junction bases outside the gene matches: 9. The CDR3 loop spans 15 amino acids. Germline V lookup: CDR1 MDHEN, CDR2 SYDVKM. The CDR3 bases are TGTGCCAGCAGTTCTAGCGGCCCCCTGGTAGATACGCAGTATTTT. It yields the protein CASSSSGPLVDTQYF.

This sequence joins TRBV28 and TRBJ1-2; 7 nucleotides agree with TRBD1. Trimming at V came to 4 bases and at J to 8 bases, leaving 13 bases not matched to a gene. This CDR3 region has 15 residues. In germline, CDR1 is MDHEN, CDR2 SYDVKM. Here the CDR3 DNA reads TGTGCCAGCAGTTCCTCCGGGACAGACCACTTCGGCTACACCTTC. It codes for CASSSSGTDHFGYTF.

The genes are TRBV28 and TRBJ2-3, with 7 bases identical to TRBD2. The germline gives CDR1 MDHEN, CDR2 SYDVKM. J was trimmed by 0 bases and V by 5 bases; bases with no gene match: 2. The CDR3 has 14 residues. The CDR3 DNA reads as TGTGCCAGCAGTGTAGCGGGTAGCACAGATACGCAGTATTTT. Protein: CASSVAGSTDTQYF. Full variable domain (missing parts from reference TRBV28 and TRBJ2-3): DVKVTQSSRYLVKRTGEKVFLECVQDMDHENMFWYRQDPGLGLRLIYFSYDVKMKEKGDIPEGYSVSREKKERFSLILESASTNQTSMYLCASSVAGSTDTQYFGPGTRLTVL.

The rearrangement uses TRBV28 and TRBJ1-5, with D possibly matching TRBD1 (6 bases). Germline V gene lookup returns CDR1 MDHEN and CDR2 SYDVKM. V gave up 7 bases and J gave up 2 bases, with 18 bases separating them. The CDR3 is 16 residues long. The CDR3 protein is CASISPGGARNQPQHF. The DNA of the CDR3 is TGTGCCAGCATCAGCCCGGGGGGGGCCCGCAATCAGCCCCAGCATTTT. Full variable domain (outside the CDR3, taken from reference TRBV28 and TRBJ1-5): DVKVTQSSRYLVKRTGEKVFLECVQDMDHENMFWYRQDPGLGLRLIYFSYDVKMKEKGDIPEGYSVSREKKERFSLILESASTNQTSMYLCASISPGGARNQPQHFGDGTRLSIL.

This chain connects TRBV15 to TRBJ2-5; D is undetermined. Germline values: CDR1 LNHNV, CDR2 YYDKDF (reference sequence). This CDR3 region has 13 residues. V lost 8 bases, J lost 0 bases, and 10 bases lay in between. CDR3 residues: CATCLRYQETQYF. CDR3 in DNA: TGTGCCACCTGCCTTAGGTACCAAGAGACCCAGTACTTC.

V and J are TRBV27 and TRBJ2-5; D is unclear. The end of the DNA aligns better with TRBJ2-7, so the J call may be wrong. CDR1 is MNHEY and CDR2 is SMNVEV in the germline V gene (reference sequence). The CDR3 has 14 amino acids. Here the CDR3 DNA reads TGTGCCAGCAGTTTATTCGCCGGACCCTACGAGCAGTACTTC. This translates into CASSLFAGPYEQYF.

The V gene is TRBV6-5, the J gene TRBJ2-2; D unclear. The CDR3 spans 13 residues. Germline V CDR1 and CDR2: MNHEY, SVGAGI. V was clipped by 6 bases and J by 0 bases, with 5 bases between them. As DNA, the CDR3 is TGTGCCAGCAGGGACCCGAACACCGGGGAGCTGTTTTTT. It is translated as CASRDPNTGELFF.

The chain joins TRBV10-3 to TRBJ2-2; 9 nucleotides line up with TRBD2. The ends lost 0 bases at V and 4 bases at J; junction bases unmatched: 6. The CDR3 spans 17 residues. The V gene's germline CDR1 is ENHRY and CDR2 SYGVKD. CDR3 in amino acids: CAISESGGTSITGELFF. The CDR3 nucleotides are TGTGCCATCAGTGAGTCGGGAGGGACTAGCATCACCGGGGAGCTGTTTTTT.

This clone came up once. CDR3 in amino acids: CSVSTGGNEQYF. CDR3 in DNA: TGCAGCGTATCGACAGGGGGCAACGAGCAGTACTTC. The chain uses TRBV29-1 and TRBJ2-7; 10 positions agree with TRBD1. The trim removed 6 bases at V and 5 bases at J, leaving 4 bases unmatched. The length of the CDR3 is 12 residues. The V gene's germline CDR1 is SQVTM and CDR2 ANQGSEA.

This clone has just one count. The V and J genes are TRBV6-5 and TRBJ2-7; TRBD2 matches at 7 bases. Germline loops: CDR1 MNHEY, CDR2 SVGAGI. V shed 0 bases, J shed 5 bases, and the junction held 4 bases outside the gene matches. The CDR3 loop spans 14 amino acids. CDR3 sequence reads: CASSYSGRGHEQYF. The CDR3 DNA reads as TGTGCCAGCAGTTACTCAGGGAGGGGACACGAGCAGTACTTC.

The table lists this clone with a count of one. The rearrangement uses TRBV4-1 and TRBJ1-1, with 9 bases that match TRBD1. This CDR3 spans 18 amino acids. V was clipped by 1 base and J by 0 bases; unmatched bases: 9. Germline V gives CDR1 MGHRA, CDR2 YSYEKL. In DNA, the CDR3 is TGCGCCAGCAGCCAAGTACAGGGGGCTAGGGGGATGAACACTGAAGCTTTCTTT. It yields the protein CASSQVQGARGMNTEAFF.

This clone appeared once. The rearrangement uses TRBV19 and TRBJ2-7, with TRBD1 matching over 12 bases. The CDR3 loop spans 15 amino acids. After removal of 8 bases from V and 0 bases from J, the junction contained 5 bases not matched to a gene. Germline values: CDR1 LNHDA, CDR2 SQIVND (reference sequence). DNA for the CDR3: TGTGCCAGTGGCCCGGGACAGGGGGCCTCCTACGAGCAGTACTTC. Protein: CASGPGQGASYEQYF.

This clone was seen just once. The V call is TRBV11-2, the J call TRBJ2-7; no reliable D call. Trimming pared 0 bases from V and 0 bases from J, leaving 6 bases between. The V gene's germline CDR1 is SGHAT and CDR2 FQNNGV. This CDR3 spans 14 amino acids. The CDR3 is CASSLELNSYEQYF. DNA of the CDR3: TGTGCCAGCAGCTTAGAGCTTAACTCCTACGAGCAGTACTTC.

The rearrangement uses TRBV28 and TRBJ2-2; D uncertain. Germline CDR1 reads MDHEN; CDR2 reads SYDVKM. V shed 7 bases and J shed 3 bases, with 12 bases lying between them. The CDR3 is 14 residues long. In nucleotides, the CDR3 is TGTGCCAGCACCCCAGCGTCGGACACCGGGGAGCTGTTTTTT. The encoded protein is CASTPASDTGELFF.

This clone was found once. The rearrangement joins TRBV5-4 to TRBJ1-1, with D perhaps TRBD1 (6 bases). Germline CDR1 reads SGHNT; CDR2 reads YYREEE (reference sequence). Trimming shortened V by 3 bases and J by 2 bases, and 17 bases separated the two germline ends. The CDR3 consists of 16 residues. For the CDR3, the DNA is TGTGCCAGCAGCTCCACAGGGAAACTAATAAACACTGAAGCTTTCTTT. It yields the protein CASSSTGKLINTEAFF.